This T cell receptor (beta chain) is drawn from a study of T cell changes during pregnancy in multiple sclerosis. Sequencing used immunoSEQ multiplex PCR; TCRdb keeps in-frame clones, though not all of them. The sample includes about 38,000 clones, 88% seen only once; the top ten take about 7%. Trimming left V 4 bases short and J 2 bases short, with 12 bases between. Per the germline V gene, CDR1 is LGHNA and CDR2 is YSLEER. The CDR3 loop spans 15 amino acids. The sequence was obtained from a female donor with multiple sclerosis, enrolled in a pregnancy study. Specimen: CD8+ T cells from peripheral blood mononuclear cells, collected in the third trimester of pregnancy. The chain has TRBV4-3 and TRBJ2-1; D possibly corresponds to TRBD2 (6 bases). CDR3 sequence: CASSPVGGAYNEQFF. The DNA of the CDR3 is TGCGCCAGCAGCCCGGTGGGGGGAGCCTACAATGAGCAGTTCTTC.